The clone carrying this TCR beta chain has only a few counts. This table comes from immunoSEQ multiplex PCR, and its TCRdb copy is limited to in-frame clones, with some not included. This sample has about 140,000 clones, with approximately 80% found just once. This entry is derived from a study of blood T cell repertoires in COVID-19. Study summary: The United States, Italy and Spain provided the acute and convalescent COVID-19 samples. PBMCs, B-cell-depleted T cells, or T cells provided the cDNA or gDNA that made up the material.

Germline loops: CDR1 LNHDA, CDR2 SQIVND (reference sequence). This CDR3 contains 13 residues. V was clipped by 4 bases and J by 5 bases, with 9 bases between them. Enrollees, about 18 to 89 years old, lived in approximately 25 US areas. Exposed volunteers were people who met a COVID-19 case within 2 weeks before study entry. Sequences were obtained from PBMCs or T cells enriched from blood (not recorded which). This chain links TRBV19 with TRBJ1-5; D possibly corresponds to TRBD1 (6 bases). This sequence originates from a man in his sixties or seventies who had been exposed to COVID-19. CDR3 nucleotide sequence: TGTGCCAGTAGTACGACAGGTGATCAGCCCCAGCATTTT. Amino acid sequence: CASSTTGDQPQHF.